This TCR beta chain originates from a study of T-cell reconstitution after alpha-beta-depleted transplantation in children (TCRdb year 2016). Broadly, across the study: The study quantitatively tracked T-cell immune reconstitution after TCRalphabeta/CD19-depleted allogeneic hematopoietic cell transplantation in children using TCR repertoire profiling. Points the paper makes about the study in general: Over the following months the frequencies of hyperexpanded clones went down, and after one year T-cell counts and TCRbeta diversity were mostly credited to newly produced T cells. In some patients, high TCRbeta diversity at day 60 was attributed to recipient T cells and intrathymic progenitors that had survived conditioning. The apparently early alphabetaT-cell count recovery about two months after transplant was reportedly dependent on only several hundred rapidly expanded clones derived from non-depleted graft cells.

The method behind the library was PCR. The listed sequencing device is Illumina HiSeq 2500. TCR libraries were prepared with molecular barcoding, using unique molecular identifiers to normalize TCRbeta repertoire quantification. In-frame beta chains were kept once TCRdb had trimmed the public reads at Q25 with fastp and called clones with MiXCR. Entries that share a CDR3 protein sequence are merged under the most common genes and DNA. Across this sample there are 490,000 or so distinct CDR3 sequences, with about 10% seen only once. The ten largest make up about 2% of the sample. The sample's treatment or condition label, in plain terms: allogeneic hematopoietic cell transplantation with graft depleted of TCRalphabeta T cells and CD19 B cells. Transplant recipients were children who received TCRalphabeta/CD19-depleted allogeneic hematopoietic cell grafts. This clonotype came up many times. The antigen this receptor binds is unknown. Per-base quality was not reported, and no clone a single base away is much larger than it.

The germline V gene (reference sequence) yields MNHEY for CDR1 and SMNVEV for CDR2. The CDR3 goes from the cysteine to the phenylalanine over 13 residues. This entry keeps only the CDR3 DNA: 39 bases, framed from base 1. V was cut back by 3 bases and J by 12 bases, leaving a gap of 15 bases between them. The chain employs TRBV27 and TRBJ2-1; matching of 7 bases hints at TRBD2 as the D gene. This material consisted of PBMCs, taken before TCRalphabeta/CD19-depleted stem cell transplant. The source is a child under 10 years old with inherited bone marrow failure, due to receive a stem cell transplant. The DNA sequence is TGTGCCAGCAGTTTCGCGGGGGCCGAGGGGCAGTTCTTC. The translation is CASSFAGAEGQFF.